Below, one T cell receptor beta chain is given with its context. Its antigen is as yet unknown. This specimen belongs to a study of cytomegalovirus exposure and HLA in healthy donors. 60 Vbeta and 13 Jbeta primers were used in PCR. Under the authors' procedure: In a later analysis, 70 million to 80 million unique TCR beta chains included roughly 11 million shared by two or more donors. Here immunoSEQ multiplex PCR was the method, and the copy in TCRdb shows in-frame clones only, minus some. V, J and clone size derive from that table, while D and trimming were established from the DNA sequence. The sample has some 200,000 clones, over 80% seen once; the top ten hold 1.6%. Study-level points and caveats: Generally TCR sequences proved uncommon, though certain public TCRs appeared in numerous donors. Under in vitro conditions, a few CMV-associated chains were confirmed as specific for CMV antigens. Per published reports, the classifier diagnosed cytomegalovirus status with high specificity and sensitivity.

The germline gives CDR1 ENHRY, CDR2 SYGVKD. Trimming left V 2 bases short and J 5 bases short, with 15 bases between. CDR3 size: 15 residues. The chain is built from TRBV10-3 and TRBJ1-1; possible D gene TRBD1, 6 bases. The TCR sequence derives from a man aged 45-65 years in good health and CMV-seronegative. The sample was PBMCs. The CDR3, as DNA: TGTGCCATCAGTGAGCCGTTTGCAGGGGATACTGAAGCTTTCTTT. It encodes CAISEPFAGDTEAFF.